Reported below is one TCR beta chain. Its antigen is unidentified. Next came a second PCR, run for about 7 to 11 cycles, which used a sample-barcoded 5' primer along with a J-beta primer mix. TCRdb fed the 5' RACE reads into MiXCR, producing one record per CDR3 protein. This sample carries around 800,000 distinct CDR3 sequences, 35% to 60% of them seen once, and the ten largest clones take around 18%. The sample belongs to a study of blood T cells in healthy people across ages. Study-wide results and caveats: Strongly correlated with naive T cell percentage was TCR beta diversity.

The origin of this receptor is an elderly man in good health. Sequencing was done on a sample of blood.

The CDR3 protein is CASSESTSDTGELFF. In DNA form, the CDR3 reads TGCGCCAGCAGTGAGTCAACCAGTGATACCGGGGAGCTGTTTTTT. This chain uses TRBV10-1 with TRBJ2-2; D not resolved. Germline V gene sequence: CDR1 WNHNN, CDR2 SYGVQD (reference sequence). V lost 0 bases, J lost 5 bases, and 10 bases lay in between. The CDR3 loop spans 15 amino acids.